The sequence of this T cell receptor (beta chain) was determined in a study of cytomegalovirus exposure and HLA in healthy donors. Study in general: Previous work identified some 120 million unique TCR beta sequences from roughly 180 million T cells.

Study-wide points: The study labeled about 160 TCR beta chains cytomegalovirus-associated. TCR beta sequences numbering 15,000 to 20,000 were associated with HLA alleles at 0.05 false discovery rate in a later analysis.

Germline V CDR1 and CDR2: MNHEY, SVGAGI. The CDR3 length is 15 residues. The V end was cut by 3 bases, the J end by 13 bases, with 21 bases between. A word on this clone: The target antigen is unknown.

The PCR ran on 60 Vbeta and 13 Jbeta primers. Per the original data handling: Per a later analysis, the number of unique TCR beta chains was around 79 million, of which 10 million to 11 million were shared. Here immunoSEQ multiplex PCR was the method, and the copy in TCRdb shows in-frame clones only, minus some. The DNA was the basis for D and trimming; V, J and clone size are from that table. The data show roughly 250,000 clones, under 90% seen once. This rearrangement joins TRBV6-5 to TRBJ1-4, with D possibly being TRBD1 (6 bases). The origin of this receptor is a girl aged 2-9 years in good health and CMV-seronegative. Input material: PBMCs. CDR3 in amino acids: CASSYSRQAGMGLFF. The CDR3 nucleotides are TGTGCCAGCAGTTATTCCAGACAGGCCGGAATGGGACTGTTTTTT.